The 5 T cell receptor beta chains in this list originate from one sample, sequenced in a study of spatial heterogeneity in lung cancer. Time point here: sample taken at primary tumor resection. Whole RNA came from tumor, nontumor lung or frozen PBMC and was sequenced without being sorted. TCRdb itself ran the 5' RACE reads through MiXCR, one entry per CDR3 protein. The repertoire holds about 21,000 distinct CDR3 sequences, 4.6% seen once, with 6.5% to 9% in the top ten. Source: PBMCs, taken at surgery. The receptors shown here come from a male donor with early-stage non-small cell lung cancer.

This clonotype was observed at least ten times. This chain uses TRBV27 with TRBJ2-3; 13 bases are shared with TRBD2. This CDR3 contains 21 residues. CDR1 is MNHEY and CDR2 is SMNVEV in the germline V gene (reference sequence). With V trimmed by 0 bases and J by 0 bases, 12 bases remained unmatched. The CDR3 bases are TGTGCCAGCAGTTTATCGATTGGACTAGCGGGAGAAGTGGGCAGCACAGATACGCAGTATTTT. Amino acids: CASSLSIGLAGEVGSTDTQYF.

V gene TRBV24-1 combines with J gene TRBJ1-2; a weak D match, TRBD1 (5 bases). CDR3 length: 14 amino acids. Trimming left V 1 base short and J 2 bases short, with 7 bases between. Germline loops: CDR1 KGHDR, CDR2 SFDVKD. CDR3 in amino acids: CATSDLGENYGYTF. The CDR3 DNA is TGTGCCACCAGTGATTTAGGGGAGAACTATGGCTACACCTTC.

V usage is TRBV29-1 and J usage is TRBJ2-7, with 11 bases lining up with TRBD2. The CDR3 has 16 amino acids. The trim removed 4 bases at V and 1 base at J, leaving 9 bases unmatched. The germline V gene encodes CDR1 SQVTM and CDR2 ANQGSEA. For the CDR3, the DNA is TGCAGCGTTGTAGGTGTCCTAGCGGGAGGATCCTACGAGCAGTACTTC. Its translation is CSVVGVLAGGSYEQYF.

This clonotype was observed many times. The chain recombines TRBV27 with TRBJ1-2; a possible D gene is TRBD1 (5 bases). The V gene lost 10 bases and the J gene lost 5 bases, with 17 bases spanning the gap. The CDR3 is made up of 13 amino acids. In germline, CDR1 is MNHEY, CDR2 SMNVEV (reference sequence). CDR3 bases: TGTGCCAACCAAAGCTCGGCAGGGTATGGCTACACCTTC. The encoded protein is CANQSSAGYGYTF.

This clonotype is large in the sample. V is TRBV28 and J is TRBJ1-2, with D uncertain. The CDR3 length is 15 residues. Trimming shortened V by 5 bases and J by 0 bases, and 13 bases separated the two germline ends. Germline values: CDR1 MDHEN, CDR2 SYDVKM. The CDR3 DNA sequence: TGTGCCAGCAGTCCCGGGAACTACCCTAACTATGGCTACACCTTC. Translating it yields CASSPGNYPNYGYTF.